This T cell receptor (beta chain) was sequenced during a study of T cell repertoires in cytomegalovirus infection. Looking at the study overall: TCR beta signatures that were public indicated CMV infection and matching HLA type.

The germline gives CDR1 SGHNT, CDR2 YYREEE (reference sequence). The CDR3 is 14 amino acids. The ends lost 3 bases at V and 8 bases at J; junction bases unmatched: 4. This clonotype was seen a handful of times. The antigen remains unidentified. Whole-study results and caveats: HLA-C-restricted CMV-specific TCR beta clonotypes prevailed in the ex vivo response. Summed frequency of public TCR beta families distinguished CMV carriers with the relevant HLA.

Via MiXCR, TCRdb re-called the reads, giving one row per CDR3 protein. Here the sample spans about 310,000 distinct CDR3 sequences, roughly 15% being singletons. This receptor was obtained from a human donor in good health (CMV status not recorded). Some clones in this sample may be carry-over from other donors' samples. The rearrangement uses TRBV5-4 and TRBJ1-6, with 8 bases that match TRBD1. The specimen sequenced was PBMCs. The CDR3 sequence is CASSSGGGYSPLHF. The CDR3 DNA is TGTGCCAGCAGCTCAGGGGGCGGGTATTCACCCCTCCACTTT. The full variable domain, rest sourced from reference TRBV5-4 and TRBJ1-6, is ETGVTQSPTHLIKTRGQQVTLRCSSQSGHNTVSWYQQALGQGPQFIFQYYREEENGRGNFPPRFSGLQFPNYSSELNVNALELDDSALYLCASSSGGGYSPLHFGNGTRLTVT.